Given below is one TCR beta chain in context. What it binds is not known. Here immunoSEQ multiplex PCR was the method, and the copy in TCRdb shows in-frame clones only, minus some. The table has some 56,000 clones, around 90% seen once; the top ten hold 0.95% to 1.3%. The data were obtained in a study of cytomegalovirus exposure and HLA in healthy donors. Broader study findings: Investigators reported 164 TCR beta chains as tied to cytomegalovirus. In vitro, a few CMV-associated chains proved specific for CMV antigens.

The V gene's germline CDR1 is SGHTA and CDR2 FQGNSA. This CDR3 is built from 17 residues. The V and J ends lost 3 bases and 6 bases respectively, with 22 bases between them. The chain combines TRBV7-2 with TRBJ2-3; D perhaps matches TRBD2 (6 bases). Sequenced input: PBMCs. This clonotype was obtained from a man younger than 35 in good health and CMV-seronegative. DNA for the CDR3: TGTGCCAGCAGCTTGGCATTGGACCTAAGTGGGGGGGATACGCAGTATTTT. Translation gives CASSLALDLSGGDTQYF. The entire variable domain, with the rest obtained from reference TRBV7-2 and TRBJ2-3, is as follows: GAGVSQSPSNKVTEKGKDVELRCDPISGHTALYWYRQSLGQGLEFLIYFQGNSAPDKSGLPSDRFSAERTGGSVSTLTIQRTQQEDSAVYLCASSLALDLSGGDTQYFGPGTRLTVL.